A selection of T cell receptor beta chains follows, all from one sample in a study of cytomegalovirus exposure and HLA in healthy donors. TCRdb keeps only in-frame clones here, not all; method: immunoSEQ multiplex PCR. The sample records about 110,000 clones, almost 75% being singletons. The sequenced material came from PBMCs. The receptor set was obtained from a man between 35 and 55 years old in good health and CMV-seronegative. CDR3s include the opening cysteine and the closing phenylalanine or tryptophan. Each record gives: clone size, J gene, D gene, V gene, CDR3 protein, CDR3 DNA. A D gene is named only where the DNA matches it firmly. The listing skips clone size in some rows; elsewhere it reads once, few, many or a size class.

abundance: -; j_gene: TRBJ2-7; d_gene: TRBD1; v_gene: TRBV5-6; CDR3aa: CASSYRDRGFGGYF; CDR3nt: TGTGCCAGCAGCTACCGGGACAGGGGGTTTGGAGGGTACTTC
abundance: -; j_gene: TRBJ1-1; d_gene: TRBD1; v_gene: TRBV28; CDR3aa: CASSFARQGNTEAFF; CDR3nt: TGTGCCAGCAGTTTCGCTCGACAGGGGAACACTGAAGCTTTCTTT
abundance: -; j_gene: TRBJ1-1; d_gene: -; v_gene: TRBV5-4; CDR3aa: CASSFGTNTEAFF; CDR3nt: TGTGCCAGCAGCTTTGGGACTAACACTGAAGCTTTCTTT
abundance: few; j_gene: TRBJ1-2; d_gene: TRBD1; v_gene: TRBV7-9; CDR3aa: CASSSHVHRGRVGYTF; CDR3nt: TGTGCCAGCAGCTCCCACGTTCACAGGGGGCGCGTGGGCTACACCTTC
abundance: -; j_gene: TRBJ2-1; d_gene: -; v_gene: TRBV5-6; CDR3aa: CASRGADSEQFF; CDR3nt: TGTGCCAGCAGGGGGGCAGACAGTGAGCAGTTCTTC
abundance: -; j_gene: TRBJ2-7; d_gene: TRBD1; v_gene: TRBV19; CDR3aa: CASSLRQGRGEQYF; CDR3nt: TGTGCCAGTAGTCTCCGACAGGGGCGGGGCGAGCAGTACTTC
abundance: -; j_gene: TRBJ2-7; d_gene: TRBD2; v_gene: TRBV11-1; CDR3aa: CASTQRGGRYEQYF; CDR3nt: TGTGCCAGCACTCAGCGGGGGGGCCGATACGAGCAGTACTTC
abundance: -; j_gene: TRBJ2-3; d_gene: TRBD1; v_gene: TRBV7-6; CDR3aa: CASSLDRVDTQYF; CDR3nt: TGTGCCAGCAGCTTGGACAGGGTTGATACGCAGTATTTT
abundance: -; j_gene: TRBJ2-7; d_gene: -; v_gene: TRBV18; CDR3aa: CASSPVGPYEQYF; CDR3nt: TGTGCCAGCTCACCCGTCGGTCCTTACGAGCAGTACTTC
abundance: once; j_gene: TRBJ1-2; d_gene: TRBD1; v_gene: TRBV19; CDR3aa: CASSIDPTGGYGYTF; CDR3nt: TGTGCCAGTAGTATAGACCCGACAGGGGGCTATGGCTACACCTTC
abundance: -; j_gene: TRBJ2-1; d_gene: TRBD1; v_gene: TRBV5-5; CDR3aa: CASSSRDRANEQFF; CDR3nt: TGTGCCAGCAGCTCCCGGGACAGGGCCAATGAGCAGTTCTTC
abundance: -; j_gene: TRBJ2-1; d_gene: TRBD2; v_gene: TRBV19; CDR3aa: CASSKIAGVLNEQFF; CDR3nt: TGTGCCAGTAGTAAAATAGCGGGGGTCTTGAATGAGCAGTTCTTC
abundance: -; j_gene: TRBJ1-1; d_gene: -; v_gene: TRBV15; CDR3aa: CATSRGTGTPNTEAFF; CDR3nt: TGTGCCACCAGCAGAGGTACCGGGACACCGAACACTGAAGCTTTCTTT
abundance: -; j_gene: TRBJ1-2; d_gene: -; v_gene: TRBV13; CDR3aa: CASSQHRADYTF; CDR3nt: TGTGCCAGCAGCCAACACAGGGCGGACTACACCTTC
abundance: few; j_gene: TRBJ2-1; d_gene: -; v_gene: TRBV5-1; CDR3aa: CASSLGQYNEQFF; CDR3nt: TGCGCCAGCAGCTTAGGACAGTACAATGAGCAGTTCTTC
abundance: -; j_gene: TRBJ2-2; d_gene: -; v_gene: TRBV7-2; CDR3aa: CASSLVRIAGELFF; CDR3nt: TGTGCCAGCAGCTTAGTCAGGATAGCCGGGGAGCTGTTTTTT
abundance: -; j_gene: TRBJ2-2; d_gene: TRBD1; v_gene: TRBV28; CDR3aa: CASSTTRGQGTGELFF; CDR3nt: TGTGCCAGCAGTACCACCCGGGGACAGGGAACCGGGGAGCTGTTTTTT
abundance: -; j_gene: TRBJ2-3; d_gene: -; v_gene: TRBV6-6; CDR3aa: CASSWTDTDTQYF; CDR3nt: TGTGCCAGCAGCTGGACAGACACAGATACGCAGTATTTT
abundance: -; j_gene: TRBJ1-4; d_gene: -; v_gene: TRBV7-9; CDR3aa: CASSLQGQNNEKLFF; CDR3nt: TGTGCCAGCAGCTTACAAGGACAGAATAATGAAAAACTGTTTTTT
abundance: -; j_gene: TRBJ1-3; d_gene: TRBD1; v_gene: TRBV6-1; CDR3aa: CAIRTGVRNTIYF; CDR3nt: TGTGCCATACGAACAGGGGTACGAAACACCATATATTTT
abundance: -; j_gene: TRBJ2-2; d_gene: TRBD1; v_gene: TRBV4-1; CDR3aa: CASGTGGFTGELFF; CDR3nt: TGCGCCAGCGGGACAGGGGGTTTCACCGGGGAGCTGTTTTTT
abundance: -; j_gene: TRBJ1-1; d_gene: TRBD1; v_gene: TRBV5-1; CDR3aa: CASSVGTANTEAFF; CDR3nt: TGCGCCAGCAGCGTAGGGACAGCGAACACTGAAGCTTTCTTT
abundance: -; j_gene: TRBJ1-1; d_gene: -; v_gene: TRBV4-2; CDR3aa: CASSQDVAGATEAFF; CDR3nt: TGTGCCAGCAGCCAAGACGTGGCAGGGGCCACTGAAGCTTTCTTT
abundance: -; j_gene: TRBJ2-5; d_gene: -; v_gene: TRBV5-6; CDR3aa: CASSSPGDWYQETQYF; CDR3nt: TGTGCCAGCAGCTCCCCCGGGGACTGGTACCAAGAGACCCAGTACTTC
abundance: once; j_gene: TRBJ2-7; d_gene: TRBD1; v_gene: TRBV7-9; CDR3aa: CASSPTWTGEYEQYF; CDR3nt: TGTGCCAGCAGCCCAACCTGGACAGGGGAGTACGAGCAGTACTTC
abundance: -; j_gene: TRBJ1-4; d_gene: -; v_gene: TRBV10-3; CDR3aa: CAISDPASGRGDEKLFF; CDR3nt: TGTGCCATCAGTGACCCCGCCTCGGGCAGGGGCGATGAAAAACTGTTTTTT
abundance: few; j_gene: TRBJ2-7; d_gene: -; v_gene: TRBV5-1; CDR3aa: CASSLAKGYEQYF; CDR3nt: TGCGCCAGCAGCTTGGCAAAGGGGTACGAGCAGTACTTC
abundance: -; j_gene: TRBJ1-1; d_gene: -; v_gene: TRBV15; CDR3aa: CATSRDRTVTEAFF; CDR3nt: TGTGCCACCAGCAGAGATAGGACAGTCACTGAAGCTTTCTTT
abundance: -; j_gene: TRBJ1-1; d_gene: TRBD1; v_gene: TRBV18; CDR3aa: CASSPSTGTGVGAFF; CDR3nt: TGTGCCAGCTCACCGTCAACCGGGACAGGGGTGGGCGCTTTCTTT
abundance: -; j_gene: TRBJ2-3; d_gene: -; v_gene: TRBV7-2; CDR3aa: CASSLSTGTTPDTQYF; CDR3nt: TGTGCCAGCAGCTTATCGACGGGAACCACTCCAGATACGCAGTATTTT
abundance: once; j_gene: TRBJ2-1; d_gene: TRBD1; v_gene: TRBV15; CDR3aa: CATSRDRGPNNEQFF; CDR3nt: TGTGCCACCAGCCGGGACAGGGGGCCGAACAATGAGCAGTTCTTC
abundance: -; j_gene: TRBJ2-7; d_gene: -; v_gene: TRBV19; CDR3aa: CASSIPGYEQYF; CDR3nt: TGTGCCAGTAGTATCCCCGGCTACGAGCAGTACTTC
abundance: -; j_gene: TRBJ2-1; d_gene: TRBD1; v_gene: TRBV6-4; CDR3aa: CASSVTGETGEQFF; CDR3nt: TGTGCCAGCAGTGTCACAGGGGAAACCGGTGAGCAGTTCTTC
abundance: -; j_gene: TRBJ1-4; d_gene: -; v_gene: TRBV19; CDR3aa: CASTPRGGIWEKLFF; CDR3nt: TGTGCCAGTACACCAAGGGGAGGGATTTGGGAAAAACTGTTTTTT
abundance: -; j_gene: TRBJ1-2; d_gene: TRBD1; v_gene: TRBV6-5; CDR3aa: CASRTGRNGYTF; CDR3nt: TGTGCCAGCAGGACAGGGAGGAATGGCTACACCTTC
abundance: -; j_gene: TRBJ1-2; d_gene: -; v_gene: TRBV9; CDR3aa: CASRMQTEVYGYTF; CDR3nt: TGTGCCAGCAGGATGCAGACAGAAGTCTATGGCTACACCTTC
abundance: -; j_gene: TRBJ2-3; d_gene: TRBD1; v_gene: TRBV5-5; CDR3aa: CASSSGTVITDTQYF; CDR3nt: TGTGCCAGCAGCTCCGGGACAGTGATCACAGATACGCAGTATTTT
abundance: -; j_gene: TRBJ1-1; d_gene: TRBD1; v_gene: TRBV2; CDR3aa: CASPPGQGGTEAFF; CDR3nt: TGTGCCAGCCCACCGGGACAGGGCGGCACTGAAGCTTTCTTT
abundance: -; j_gene: TRBJ2-5; d_gene: -; v_gene: TRBV9; CDR3aa: CASSGRGGAFETQYF; CDR3nt: TGTGCCAGCAGCGGACGAGGGGGGGCATTCGAGACCCAGTACTTC
abundance: once; j_gene: TRBJ2-1; d_gene: TRBD1; v_gene: TRBV10-3; CDR3aa: CAIRGTGDNEQFF; CDR3nt: TGTGCCATCAGAGGGACAGGGGACAATGAGCAGTTCTTC
abundance: -; j_gene: TRBJ1-2; d_gene: -; v_gene: TRBV15; CDR3aa: CATSRDSEGPNYGYTF; CDR3nt: TGTGCCACCAGCAGAGATTCGGAGGGACCAAACTATGGCTACACCTTC
abundance: few; j_gene: TRBJ2-3; d_gene: -; v_gene: TRBV7-9; CDR3aa: CASSLGREVSDTQYF; CDR3nt: TGTGCCAGCAGCTTAGGGAGGGAAGTGTCAGATACGCAGTATTTT
abundance: -; j_gene: TRBJ1-6; d_gene: -; v_gene: TRBV18; CDR3aa: CASSPPAGVSPLHF; CDR3nt: TGTGCCAGCTCACCACCGGCAGGGGTTTCACCCCTCCACTTT
abundance: few; j_gene: TRBJ1-1; d_gene: -; v_gene: TRBV5-5; CDR3aa: CASSLDLVAPGTAFF; CDR3nt: TGTGCCAGCAGCTTGGATTTGGTCGCCCCGGGAACAGCTTTCTTT
abundance: once; j_gene: TRBJ1-5; d_gene: TRBD1; v_gene: TRBV6-5; CDR3aa: CASAGGRNQPQHF; CDR3nt: TGTGCCAGCGCAGGGGGGAGGAATCAGCCCCAGCATTTT
abundance: -; j_gene: TRBJ1-1; d_gene: -; v_gene: TRBV25-1; CDR3aa: CASRGGGGIEAFF; CDR3nt: TGTGCCAGCAGGGGAGGGGGGGGCATAGAAGCTTTCTTT
abundance: -; j_gene: TRBJ1-5; d_gene: -; v_gene: TRBV7-2; CDR3aa: CASSLYGDQPQHF; CDR3nt: TGTGCCAGCAGCTTATACGGGGATCAGCCCCAGCATTTT
abundance: -; j_gene: TRBJ2-7; d_gene: TRBD1; v_gene: TRBV4-1; CDR3aa: CASSNDRGFYEQYF; CDR3nt: TGCGCCAGCAGCAACGACAGGGGGTTTTACGAGCAGTACTTC
abundance: -; j_gene: TRBJ1-1; d_gene: -; v_gene: TRBV25-1; CDR3aa: CASSRRTEAFF; CDR3nt: TGTGCCAGCTCTAGGCGGACTGAAGCTTTCTTT
abundance: -; j_gene: TRBJ1-3; d_gene: TRBD1; v_gene: TRBV30; CDR3aa: CAWGTGGTGNTIYF; CDR3nt: TGTGCCTGGGGGACAGGGGGTACTGGAAACACCATATATTTT
abundance: -; j_gene: TRBJ1-1; d_gene: -; v_gene: TRBV11-2; CDR3aa: CASSSPGGMNTEAFF; CDR3nt: TGTGCCAGCAGCTCCCCGGGGGGCATGAACACTGAAGCTTTCTTT
abundance: once; j_gene: TRBJ2-1; d_gene: TRBD2; v_gene: TRBV11-3; CDR3aa: CASSWSASGDVEQFF; CDR3nt: TGTGCCAGCAGCTGGTCGGCTAGCGGGGACGTGGAGCAGTTCTTC
abundance: few; j_gene: TRBJ1-4; d_gene: -; v_gene: TRBV30; CDR3aa: CAWSRSSLRATNEKLFF; CDR3nt: TGTGCCTGGAGTCGCTCCTCATTGAGAGCAACTAATGAAAAACTGTTTTTT
abundance: -; j_gene: TRBJ2-3; d_gene: TRBD2; v_gene: TRBV7-7; CDR3aa: CASSLAPSGLAGADTQYF; CDR3nt: TGTGCTAGCAGCTTAGCCCCCTCGGGACTAGCGGGGGCGGATACGCAGTATTTT
abundance: few; j_gene: TRBJ1-6; d_gene: TRBD1; v_gene: TRBV4-3; CDR3aa: CASSHSLGTANSPLHF; CDR3nt: TGCGCCAGCAGCCACTCATTGGGGACAGCGAATTCACCCCTCCACTTT
abundance: few; j_gene: TRBJ1-1; d_gene: -; v_gene: TRBV19; CDR3aa: CASTLGSWHTEAFF; CDR3nt: TGTGCCAGTACCCTCGGGAGCTGGCACACTGAAGCTTTCTTT
abundance: -; j_gene: TRBJ1-1; d_gene: -; v_gene: TRBV5-6; CDR3aa: CASSLRHLEAFF; CDR3nt: TGTGCCAGCAGTTTGCGACACCTTGAAGCTTTCTTT
abundance: -; j_gene: TRBJ2-3; d_gene: -; v_gene: TRBV6-6; CDR3aa: CASNHREGAGTQYF; CDR3nt: TGTGCCAGCAACCACCGGGAGGGGGCAGGTACGCAGTATTTT